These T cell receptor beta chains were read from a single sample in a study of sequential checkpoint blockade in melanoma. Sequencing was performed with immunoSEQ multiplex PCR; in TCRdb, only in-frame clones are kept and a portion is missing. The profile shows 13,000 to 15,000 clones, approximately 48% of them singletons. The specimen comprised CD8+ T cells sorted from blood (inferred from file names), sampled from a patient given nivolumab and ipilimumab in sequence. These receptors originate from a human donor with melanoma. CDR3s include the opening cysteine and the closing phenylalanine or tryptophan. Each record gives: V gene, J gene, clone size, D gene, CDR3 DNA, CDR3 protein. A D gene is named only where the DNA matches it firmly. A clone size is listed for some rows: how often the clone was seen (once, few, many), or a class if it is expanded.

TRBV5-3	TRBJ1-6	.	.	TGTGCCAGCAGCTTGAATCTTAATTCACCCCTCCACTTT	CASSLNLNSPLHF
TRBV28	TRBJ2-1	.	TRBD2	TGTGCCAGCAGTGCCGCGCGAGCGGGGGACTACAATGAGCAGTTCTTC	CASSAARAGDYNEQFF
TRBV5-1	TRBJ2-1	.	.	TGCGCCAGCAGCCCGCGGATAGGGGGGGGCCTGGATTCCTACAATGAGCAGTTCTTC	CASSPRIGGGLDSYNEQFF
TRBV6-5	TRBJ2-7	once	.	TGTGCCAGCAGCTACCGGGGTGACTACGAGCAGTACTTC	CASSYRGDYEQYF
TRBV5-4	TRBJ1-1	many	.	TGTGCCAGCAGCCCCCCCGGTGCGGGGGTGACTGAAGCTTTCTTT	CASSPPGAGVTEAFF
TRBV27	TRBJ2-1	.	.	TGTGCCAGCAGTTTAAGAGCGGGTAACCCCGAGCAGTTCTTC	CASSLRAGNPEQFF
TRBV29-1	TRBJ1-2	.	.	TGCAGCGTTGAAGCGGCCACCCAGGGAAACCCCCTTTCGGGCTACACCTTC	CSVEAATQGNPLSGYTF
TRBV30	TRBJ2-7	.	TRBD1	TGTGCCTGGACCGGATCCGGGACAGGAGCATACGAGCAGTACTTC	CAWTGSGTGAYEQYF
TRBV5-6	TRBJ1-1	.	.	TGTGCCAGCAGCTTGGGGGCTACGACTGAAGCTTTCTTT	CASSLGATTEAFF
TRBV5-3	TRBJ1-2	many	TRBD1	TGTGCCAGCAGCCCGGGACAGGGGGCGTATGGCTACACCTTC	CASSPGQGAYGYTF
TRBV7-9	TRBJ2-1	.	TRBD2	TGTGCCAGCAGGGCCGGGACTAGCGGGAAGAATGAGCAGTTCTTC	CASRAGTSGKNEQFF
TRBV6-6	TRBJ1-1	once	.	TGTGCCAGCAGTTACCTGGGCATGAACACTGAAGCTTTCTTT	CASSYLGMNTEAFF
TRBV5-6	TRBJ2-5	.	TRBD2	TGTGCCAGCAGCCCGGGACTAGCGGGAGTGGAGACCCAGTACTTC	CASSPGLAGVETQYF
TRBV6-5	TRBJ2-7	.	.	TGTGCCAGCCGAGAACCTCCCTACGAGCAGTACTTC	CASREPPYEQYF
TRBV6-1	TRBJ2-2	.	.	TGTGCCAGCGAAGACGGGGGGAACACCGGGGAGCTGTTTTTT	CASEDGGNTGELFF
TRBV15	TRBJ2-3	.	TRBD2	TGTGCCACCAGCCCCACCCCAGCGGGAGGGGGGACAGATACGCAGTATTTT	CATSPTPAGGGTDTQYF
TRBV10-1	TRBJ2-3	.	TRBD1	TGCGCCAGCAGTGGACAGGGTGCGGGCACAGATACGCAGTATTTT	CASSGQGAGTDTQYF
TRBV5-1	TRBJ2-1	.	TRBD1	TGCGCCAGCAGCTCGTTACAGGGGTCGGTCTACAATGAGCAGTTCTTC	CASSSLQGSVYNEQFF
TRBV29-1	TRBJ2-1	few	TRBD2	TGCAGCGTTGTTGGAGCGGGAGAAAGAGATTACAATGAGCAGTTCTTC	CSVVGAGERDYNEQFF
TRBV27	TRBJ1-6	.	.	TGTGCCAGCAGACACCGGGGAGCAGCCAATTCACCCCTCCACTTT	CASRHRGAANSPLHF
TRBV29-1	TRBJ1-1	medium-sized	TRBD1	TGCAGCGTAGGGACAGAGGGCACTGAAGCTTTCTTT	CSVGTEGTEAFF
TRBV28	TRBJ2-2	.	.	TGTGCCAGCAGTTTTCAGGGAAGAGACACCGGGGAGCTGTTTTTT	CASSFQGRDTGELFF
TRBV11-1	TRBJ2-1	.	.	TGTGCCAGCAGCTTAACCGGGGGTCTGGGAGACAATGAGCAGTTCTTC	CASSLTGGLGDNEQFF
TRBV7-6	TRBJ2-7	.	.	TGTGCCAGCAGCTCAGGTGGGGGGTACGAGCAGTACTTC	CASSSGGGYEQYF
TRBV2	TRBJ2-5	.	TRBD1	TGTGCCAGTGCATACCACTTGATCGGACAGGGAGGAGAGACCCAGTACTTC	CASAYHLIGQGGETQYF
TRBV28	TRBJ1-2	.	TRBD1	TGTGCCAGCAGTTTTCAGGGGGTTAACTATGGCTACACCTTC	CASSFQGVNYGYTF
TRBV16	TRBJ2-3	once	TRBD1	TGTGCCAGCAGCCAAGGGACAGCTAGCACAGATACGCAGTATTTT	CASSQGTASTDTQYF
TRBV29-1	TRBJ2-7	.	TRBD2	TGCAGCGTTGAAGGACTAGCGGGAGCCGCCTACGAGCAGTACTTC	CSVEGLAGAAYEQYF
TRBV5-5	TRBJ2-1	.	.	TGTGCCAGCAGTCGGGGAATAGCGGCAAATGAGCAGTTCTTC	CASSRGIAANEQFF
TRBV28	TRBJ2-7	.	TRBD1	TGTGCCAGCAGTCAGGGACAGGGCTACGAGCAGTACTTC	CASSQGQGYEQYF
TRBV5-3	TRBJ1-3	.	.	TGTGCCAGCAGCCAAGGAGAGAGGAACACCATATATTTT	CASSQGERNTIYF
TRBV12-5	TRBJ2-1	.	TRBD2	TGTGCTAGTGGTTTGGTCGGGGGGGAGTCCGACAATGAGCAGTTCTTC	CASGLVGGESDNEQFF
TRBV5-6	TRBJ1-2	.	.	TGTGCCAGCAGCCCGATCGGTTCAGCGGGCTACACCTTC	CASSPIGSAGYTF
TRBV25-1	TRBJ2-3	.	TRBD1	TGTGCCAGCAGTGAATATATAAAGGACAGGGAAAGCACAGATACGCAGTATTTT	CASSEYIKDRESTDTQYF
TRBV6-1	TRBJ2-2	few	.	TGTGCCGTCCTTCTCCGCGGGGAGCTGTTTTTT	CAVLLRGELFF
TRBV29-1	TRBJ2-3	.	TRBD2	TGCAGCGTCCGAGCGGGAGCCCCAAGGGATACGCAGTATTTT	CSVRAGAPRDTQYF
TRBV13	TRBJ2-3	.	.	TGTGCCAGCAGCTTAGGAGAGGATACGCAGTATTTT	CASSLGEDTQYF
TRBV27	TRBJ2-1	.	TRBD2	TGTGCCAGCGGCCTCGCGGGAGCGCACTACAATGAGCAGTTCTTC	CASGLAGAHYNEQFF
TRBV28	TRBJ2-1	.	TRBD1	TGTGCCAGCAGTGGGGACAGGACAAATGAGCAGTTCTTC	CASSGDRTNEQFF
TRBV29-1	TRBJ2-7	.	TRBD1	TGCAGCGTTGAAGTCGCTCCGGACAGGCGCGGGCAGTACTTC	CSVEVAPDRRGQYF
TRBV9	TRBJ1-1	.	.	TGTGCCAGCAGCGTAGGAGGGGGGGGTTTCGGTGAAGCTTTCTTT	CASSVGGGGFGEAFF
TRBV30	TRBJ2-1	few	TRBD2	TGTGCCTGGAGGACTAGCGCCTACAATGAGCAGTTCTTC	CAWRTSAYNEQFF
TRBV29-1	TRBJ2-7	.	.	TGCAGCGTGACGGAAGCGGGACACCACGAGCAGTACTTC	CSVTEAGHHEQYF
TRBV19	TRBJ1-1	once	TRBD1	TGTGCCAGTAGCCTAGGGACAGGGAGCGAAGCTTTCTTT	CASSLGTGSEAFF
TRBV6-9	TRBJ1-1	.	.	TGTGCCCAGCAGGTACACCAGAACACTGAAGCTTTCTTT	CAQQVHQNTEAFF
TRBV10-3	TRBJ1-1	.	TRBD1	TGTGCCTCGCAGACAGGGGCAACCTATGAAGCTTTCTTT	CASQTGATYEAFF
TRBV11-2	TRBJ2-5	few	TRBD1	TGTGCCAGCAGCCCAGGGACAGGGTACGACCAAGAGACCCAGTACTTC	CASSPGTGYDQETQYF
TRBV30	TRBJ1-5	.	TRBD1	TGTGCCTGGAGCAGGACAGGGTATCAGCCCCAGCATTTT	CAWSRTGYQPQHF
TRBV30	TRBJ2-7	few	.	TGTGCCTGGAGTGTAGGACTTAGCCTCTCCTACGAGCAGTACTTC	CAWSVGLSLSYEQYF